This entry features one T cell receptor beta chain sequence. Using immunoSEQ multiplex PCR, the repertoire was profiled, and TCRdb retains in-frame clones only, with some absent. This sample carries fewer than 300,000 clones, approximately 85% of them seen once, and the ten largest clones take roughly 0.87%. The source of the sample is a study of blood T cell repertoires in COVID-19. In Seattle, patients joined the study during active infection and were tracked longitudinally. The CDR3 contains 15 residues. J was trimmed by 3 bases and V by 5 bases; bases with no gene match: 6. The germline V gene encodes CDR1 SGHTA and CDR2 FQGTGA.

The clonotype comes from a human donor with COVID-19, enrolled during active disease. The donor label of this sample is uncertain. Input material: peripheral blood. This chain uses TRBV7-3 with TRBJ2-2, with 7 bases lining up with TRBD1. The CDR3 sequence: CASSPDRADTGELFF. DNA of the CDR3: TGTGCCAGCAGCCCCGACAGGGCTGACACCGGGGAGCTGTTTTTT.